The T cell receptor (beta chain) under discussion was sequenced for a study of blood T cell repertoires in COVID-19. Some clones are missing from TCRdb's copy, which holds only in-frame ones; the method was immunoSEQ multiplex PCR. Of roughly 70,000 clones in the sample, 89% were seen once. This clone was counted a single time. The length of the CDR3 is 15 residues. V was clipped by 3 bases and J by 4 bases; unmatched bases: 6. Germline V gene sequence: CDR1 MGHDK, CDR2 SYGVNS. The specimen sequenced was peripheral blood. This TCR came from a woman between 45 and 65 years old with active COVID-19. The chain links TRBV25-1 to TRBJ2-5; TRBD1 matches at 9 bases. The CDR3 sequence: CASSDLTGGGETQYF. CDR3 coding DNA: TGTGCCAGCAGTGACTTGACAGGGGGGGGAGAGACCCAGTACTTC.